This T cell receptor beta chain was sequenced for a study of human T cells and chemical hapten exposure. Study-wide background: 2% DPC applied to an approximately 2 cm by approximately 2 cm arm area sensitized donors.

Time point defined: patch test 2, 6 weeks after DPC sensitization. Documented treatment: therapeutic diphenylcyclopropenone sensitization with weekly scalp DPC. Suited to DPC and affected by alopecia, the donors ranged from 18 to 70 years old. From the RACE reads, TCRdb called clonotypes with MiXCR, one entry per CDR3 protein. The sample holds approximately 84,000 distinct CDR3 sequences, 11% seen once. This clonotype was detected only a few times. The receptor was derived from a man younger than 35 with alopecia areata. Some clones in this sample may be carry-over from other donors' samples. Sequencing was performed on whole blood, taken in connection with sensitization to the hapten diphenylcyclopropenone (DPC).

The CDR3 nucleotides read TGTGCCAGCAGCTACGGACTGGACAACTATGGCTACACCTTC. This sequence encodes CASSYGLDNYGYTF. This rearrangement joins TRBV6-2 or TRBV6-3 to TRBJ1-2; D call uncertain. The CDR3 contains 14 residues. CDR1 is MNHEY, CDR2 SVGEGT, per germline. The V gene lost 6 bases and the J gene lost 2 bases, with 13 bases spanning the gap.